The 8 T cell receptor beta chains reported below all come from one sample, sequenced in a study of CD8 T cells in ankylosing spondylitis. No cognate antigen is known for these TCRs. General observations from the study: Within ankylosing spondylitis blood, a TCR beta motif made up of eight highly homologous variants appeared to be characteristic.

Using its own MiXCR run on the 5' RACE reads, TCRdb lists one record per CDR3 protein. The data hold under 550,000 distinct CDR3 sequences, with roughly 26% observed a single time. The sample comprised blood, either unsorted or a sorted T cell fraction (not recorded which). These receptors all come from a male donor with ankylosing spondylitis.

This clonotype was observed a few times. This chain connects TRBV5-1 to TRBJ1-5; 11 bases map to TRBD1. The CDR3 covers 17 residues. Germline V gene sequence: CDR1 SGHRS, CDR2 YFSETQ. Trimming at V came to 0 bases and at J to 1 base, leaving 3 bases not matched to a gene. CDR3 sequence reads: CASSLGTGGLSNQPQHF. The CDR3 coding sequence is TGCGCCAGCAGCTTGGGGACAGGGGGCCTGAGCAATCAGCCCCAGCATTTT.

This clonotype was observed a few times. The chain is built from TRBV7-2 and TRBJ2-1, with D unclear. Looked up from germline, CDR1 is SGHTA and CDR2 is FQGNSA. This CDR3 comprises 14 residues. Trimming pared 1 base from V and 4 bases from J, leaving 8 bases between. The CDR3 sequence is CASSLGNVYNEQFF. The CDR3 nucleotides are TGTGCCAGCAGCTTAGGAAACGTTTACAATGAGCAGTTCTTC.

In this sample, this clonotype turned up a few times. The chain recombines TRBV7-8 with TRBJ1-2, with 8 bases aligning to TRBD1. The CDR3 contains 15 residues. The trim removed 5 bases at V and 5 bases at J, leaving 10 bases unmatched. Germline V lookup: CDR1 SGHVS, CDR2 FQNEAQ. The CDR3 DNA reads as TGTGCCAGCAGCCCCAGCGACAGGGGAGGATATGGCTACACCTTC. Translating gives CASSPSDRGGYGYTF.

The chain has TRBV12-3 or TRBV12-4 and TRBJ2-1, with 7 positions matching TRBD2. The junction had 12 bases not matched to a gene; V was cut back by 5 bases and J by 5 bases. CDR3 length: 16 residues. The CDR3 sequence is CASSPDRLAYNNEQFF. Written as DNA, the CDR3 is TGTGCCAGCAGTCCGGATCGACTAGCATACAACAATGAGCAGTTCTTC.

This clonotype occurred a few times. CDR3 loop: CASSYVRTGNTIYF. The DNA of the CDR3 is TGTGCCAGCAGTTACGTCAGAACTGGAAACACCATATATTTT. This sequence joins TRBV6-5 and TRBJ1-3, with D unresolved. The CDR3 extends over 14 amino acids. In germline, CDR1 is MNHEY, CDR2 SVGAGI. The V end was cut by 2 bases, the J end by 2 bases, with 7 bases between.

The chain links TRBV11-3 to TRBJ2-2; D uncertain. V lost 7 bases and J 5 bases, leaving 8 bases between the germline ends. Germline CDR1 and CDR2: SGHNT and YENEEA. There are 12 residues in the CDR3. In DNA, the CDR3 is TGTGCCAGCACCGGATTGACCGGGGAGCTGTTTTTT. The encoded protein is CASTGLTGELFF.

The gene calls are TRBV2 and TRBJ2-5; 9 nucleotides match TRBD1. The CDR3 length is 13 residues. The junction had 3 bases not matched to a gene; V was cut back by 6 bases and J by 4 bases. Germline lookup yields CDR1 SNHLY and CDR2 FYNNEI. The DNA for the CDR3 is TGTGCCAGCAGACAGGGGGCGGGAGAGACCCAGTACTTC. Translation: CASRQGAGETQYF.

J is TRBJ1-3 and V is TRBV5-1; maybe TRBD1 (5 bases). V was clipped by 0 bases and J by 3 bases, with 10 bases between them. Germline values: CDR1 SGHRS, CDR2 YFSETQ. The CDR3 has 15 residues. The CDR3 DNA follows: TGCGCCAGCAGCTTGGGGCCAGGGTATGGAAACACCATATATTTT. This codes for CASSLGPGYGNTIYF. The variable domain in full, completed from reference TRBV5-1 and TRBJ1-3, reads KAGVTQTPRYLIKTRGQQVTLSCSPISGHRSVSWYQQTPGQGLQFLFEYFSETQRNKGNFPGRFSGRQFSNSRSEMNVSTLELGDSALYLCASSLGPGYGNTIYFGEGSWLTVV.